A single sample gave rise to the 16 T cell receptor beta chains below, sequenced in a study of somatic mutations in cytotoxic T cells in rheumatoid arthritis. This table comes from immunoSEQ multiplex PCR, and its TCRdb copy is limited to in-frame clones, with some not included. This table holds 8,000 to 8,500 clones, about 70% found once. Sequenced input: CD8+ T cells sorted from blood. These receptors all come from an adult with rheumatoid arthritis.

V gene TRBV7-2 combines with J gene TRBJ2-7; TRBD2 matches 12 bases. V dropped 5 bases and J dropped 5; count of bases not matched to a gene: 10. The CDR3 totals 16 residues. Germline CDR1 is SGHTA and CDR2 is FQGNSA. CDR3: CASSPPTWTSGNEQYF. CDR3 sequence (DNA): TGTGCCAGCAGCCCCCCCACGTGGACTAGCGGGAACGAGCAGTACTTC.

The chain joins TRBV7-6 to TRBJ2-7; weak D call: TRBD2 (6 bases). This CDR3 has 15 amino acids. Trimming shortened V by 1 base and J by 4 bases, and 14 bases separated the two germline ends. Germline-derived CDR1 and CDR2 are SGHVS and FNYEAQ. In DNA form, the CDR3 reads TGTGCCAGCAGCTTAGATACAGGCGGGGTTTACGAGCAGTACTTC. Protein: CASSLDTGGVYEQYF.

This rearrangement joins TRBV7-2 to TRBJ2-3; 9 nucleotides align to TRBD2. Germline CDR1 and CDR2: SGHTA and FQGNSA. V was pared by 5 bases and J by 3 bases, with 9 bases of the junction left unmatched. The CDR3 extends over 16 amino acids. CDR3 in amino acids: CASSRAAGGETDTQYF. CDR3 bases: TGTGCCAGCAGCCGTGCTGCGGGAGGGGAGACAGATACGCAGTATTTT.

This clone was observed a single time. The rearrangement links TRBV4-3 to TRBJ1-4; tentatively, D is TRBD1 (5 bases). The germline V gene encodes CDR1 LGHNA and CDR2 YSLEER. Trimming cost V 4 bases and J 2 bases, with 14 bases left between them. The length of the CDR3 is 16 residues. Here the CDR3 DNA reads TGCGCCAGCAGCCCCACAGGAGTATACACTAATGAAAAACTGTTTTTT. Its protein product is CASSPTGVYTNEKLFF.

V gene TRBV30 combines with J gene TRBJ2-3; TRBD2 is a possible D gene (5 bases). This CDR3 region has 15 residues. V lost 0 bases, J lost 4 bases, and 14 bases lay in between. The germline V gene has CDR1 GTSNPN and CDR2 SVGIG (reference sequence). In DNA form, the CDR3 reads TGTGCCTGGAGTGTTAAGCGGAGCCCCCCAGATACGCAGTATTTT. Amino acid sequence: CAWSVKRSPPDTQYF.

The CDR3 region has the DNA TGTGCCAGCAGCCCGAGGGGGGAGGTCCCCTACGAGCAGTACTTC. Protein: CASSPRGEVPYEQYF. The V gene is TRBV4-2, the J gene TRBJ2-7, with D tentatively TRBD1 or TRBD2 (6 bases each). The ends were cut back, 4 bases at V and 2 bases at J, with 15 bases in the middle. This CDR3 has 15 amino acids. Germline values: CDR1 LGHNA, CDR2 YNFKEQ.

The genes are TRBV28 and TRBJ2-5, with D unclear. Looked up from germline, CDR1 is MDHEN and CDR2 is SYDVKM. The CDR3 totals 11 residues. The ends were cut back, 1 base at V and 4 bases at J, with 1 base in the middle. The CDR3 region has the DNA TGTGCCAGCAGTTTATTAGAGACCCAGTACTTC. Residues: CASSLLETQYF.

CDR3 nucleotide sequence: TGTGCCAGCAGCTCCAGGGGACGGGATAAAAACATTCAGTACTTC. Its translation is CASSSRGRDKNIQYF. The chain carries TRBV7-9 and TRBJ2-4; D possibly corresponds to TRBD1 (6 bases). CDR1 is SEHNR, CDR2 FQNEAQ, per germline (reference sequence). V gave up 4 bases and J gave up 4 bases, with 14 bases separating them. The length of the CDR3 is 15 residues.

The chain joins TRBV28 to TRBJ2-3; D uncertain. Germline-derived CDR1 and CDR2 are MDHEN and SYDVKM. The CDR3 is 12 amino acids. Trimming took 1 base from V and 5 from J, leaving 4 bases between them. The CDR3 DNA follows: TGTGCCAGCAGTTTATTGGTAGATACGCAGTATTTT. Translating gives CASSLLVDTQYF.

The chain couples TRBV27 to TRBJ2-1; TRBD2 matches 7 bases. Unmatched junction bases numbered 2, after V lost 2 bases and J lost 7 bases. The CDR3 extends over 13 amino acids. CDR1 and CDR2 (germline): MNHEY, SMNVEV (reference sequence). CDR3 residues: CASSLGRENEQFF. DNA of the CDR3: TGTGCCAGCAGTTTAGGGCGGGAGAATGAGCAGTTCTTC.

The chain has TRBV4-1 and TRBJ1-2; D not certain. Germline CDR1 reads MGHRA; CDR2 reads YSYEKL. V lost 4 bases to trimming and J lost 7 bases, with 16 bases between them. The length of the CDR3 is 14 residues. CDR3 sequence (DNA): TGCGCCAGCAGCCCCTGGCGGGGTGCAGCTGGCTACACCTTC. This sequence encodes CASSPWRGAAGYTF.

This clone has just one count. The CDR3 sequence is CASSLPEQGYNEQFF. CDR3 in DNA: TGCGCCAGCAGCTTGCCGGAACAGGGTTACAATGAGCAGTTCTTC. V gene TRBV5-1 combines with J gene TRBJ2-1; possible D gene TRBD1, 6 bases. The CDR3 is 15 amino acids. Trimming removed 1 base at V and 4 bases at J, with 12 bases between. Germline CDR1 and CDR2: SGHRS and YFSETQ.

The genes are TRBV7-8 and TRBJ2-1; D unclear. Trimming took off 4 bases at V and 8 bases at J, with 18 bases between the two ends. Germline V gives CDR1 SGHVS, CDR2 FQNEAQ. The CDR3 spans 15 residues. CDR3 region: CASSSPGSSADEQFF. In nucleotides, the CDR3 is TGTGCCAGCAGCTCTCCCGGGTCCTCAGCCGATGAGCAGTTCTTC.

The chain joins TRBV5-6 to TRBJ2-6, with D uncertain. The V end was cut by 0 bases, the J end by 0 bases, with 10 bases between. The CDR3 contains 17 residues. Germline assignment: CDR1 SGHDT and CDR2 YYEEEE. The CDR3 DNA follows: TGTGCCAGCAGCTTGGCCTTGAGGCTCTCTGGGGCCAACGTCCTGACTTTC. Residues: CASSLALRLSGANVLTF.

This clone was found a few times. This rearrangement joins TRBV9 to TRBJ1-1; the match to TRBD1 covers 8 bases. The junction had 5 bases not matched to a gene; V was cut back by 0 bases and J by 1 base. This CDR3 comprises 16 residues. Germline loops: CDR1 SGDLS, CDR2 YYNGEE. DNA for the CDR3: TGTGCCAGCAGCGTAGCGACAGGGGTAGGGAACACTGAAGCTTTCTTT. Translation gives CASSVATGVGNTEAFF.

The CDR3 DNA reads as TGTGCCAGCAGGGTTGGGGCTAGCTCCTACAATGAGCAGTTCTTC. Translating gives CASRVGASSYNEQFF. This chain uses TRBV6-5 with TRBJ2-1, with D possibly matching TRBD1 (5 bases). Germline V lookup: CDR1 MNHEY, CDR2 SVGAGI. With 6 bases removed from V and 0 bases from J, the gap between germline ends came to 12 bases. This CDR3 has 15 residues.